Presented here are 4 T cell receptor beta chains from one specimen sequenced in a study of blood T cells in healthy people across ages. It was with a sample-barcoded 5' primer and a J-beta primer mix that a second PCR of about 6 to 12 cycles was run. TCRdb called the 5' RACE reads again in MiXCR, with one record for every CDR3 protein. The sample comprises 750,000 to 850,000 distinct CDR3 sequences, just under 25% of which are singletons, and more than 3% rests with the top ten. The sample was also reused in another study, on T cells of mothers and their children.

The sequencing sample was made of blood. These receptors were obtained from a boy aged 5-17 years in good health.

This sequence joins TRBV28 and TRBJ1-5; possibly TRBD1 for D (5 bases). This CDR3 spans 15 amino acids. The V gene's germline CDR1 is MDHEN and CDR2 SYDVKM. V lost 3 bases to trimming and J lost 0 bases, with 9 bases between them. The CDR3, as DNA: TGTGCCAGCAGTTTGGGGGGGGATAGCAATCAGCCCCAGCATTTT. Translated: CASSLGGDSNQPQHF.

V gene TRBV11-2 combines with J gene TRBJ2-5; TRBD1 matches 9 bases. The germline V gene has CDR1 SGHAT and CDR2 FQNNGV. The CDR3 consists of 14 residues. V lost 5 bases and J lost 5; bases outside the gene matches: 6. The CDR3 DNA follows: TGTGCCAGCAGCACAAGGACAGGGGACGAGACCCAGTACTTC. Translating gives CASSTRTGDETQYF.

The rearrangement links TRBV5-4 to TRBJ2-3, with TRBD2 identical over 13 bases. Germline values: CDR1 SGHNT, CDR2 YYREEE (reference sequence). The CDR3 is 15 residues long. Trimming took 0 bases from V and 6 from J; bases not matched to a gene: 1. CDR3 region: CASSLALAGGDTQYF. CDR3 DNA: TGTGCCAGCAGCTTGGCACTAGCGGGAGGGGATACGCAGTATTTT.

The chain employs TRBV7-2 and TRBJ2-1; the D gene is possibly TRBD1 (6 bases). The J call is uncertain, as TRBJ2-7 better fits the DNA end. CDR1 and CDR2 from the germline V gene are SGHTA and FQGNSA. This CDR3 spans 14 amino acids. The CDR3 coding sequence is TGTGCCAGCAGCTCGGCGACAGGATCCTACGAGCAGTACTTC. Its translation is CASSSATGSYEQYF.